The 4 T cell receptor beta chains in this list originate from one sample, sequenced in a study of T cell responses to AZD1222 COVID-19 vaccine. Only in-frame clones appear in the TCRdb table, and some are missing; sequencing was by immunoSEQ multiplex PCR. This sample carries about 70,000 clones, 88% of them seen once, and the ten largest clones take roughly 5%. Sequencing was performed on peripheral blood, taken 28 days after the second dose of the MenACWY control vaccine. The receptors derive from an adult who received the MenACWY meningococcal vaccine as a control.

This clone was detected only once. V gene TRBV7-2 combines with J gene TRBJ2-7; 12 bases are shared with TRBD2. V shed 5 bases and J 4 bases; nucleotides not matched to a gene: 6. The CDR3 length is 15 residues. Germline lookup yields CDR1 SGHTA and CDR2 FQGNSA. The CDR3 sequence: CASSQGLAGWYEQYF. The CDR3 region has the DNA TGTGCCAGCAGCCAAGGACTAGCGGGGTGGTACGAGCAGTACTTC.

The J gene is TRBJ2-5, the V gene TRBV7-2, with a possible D match to TRBD1 (6 bases). V was shortened by 4 bases and J by 1 base, with 10 bases between the two germline ends. Per germline, CDR1 SGHTA and CDR2 FQGNSA. The CDR3 runs to 14 residues. The CDR3 sequence: CASSSRGIQETQYF. As DNA, the CDR3 is TGTGCCAGCAGCTCAAGGGGGATCCAAGAGACCCAGTACTTC.

The chain combines TRBV4-3 with TRBJ2-2, with a possible D match to TRBD2 (6 bases). The germline gives CDR1 LGHNA, CDR2 YSLEER. The ends were cut back, 1 base at V and 1 base at J, with 10 bases in the middle. CDR3 length equals 16 residues. CDR3 in DNA: TGCGCCAGCAGCCAAGTCGTGGGGGGGAACACCGGGGAGCTGTTTTTT. Translating it yields CASSQVVGGNTGELFF.

The V and J genes are TRBV15 and TRBJ1-1; D is ambiguous. The CDR3 sequence is 14 residues long. V was cut by 5 bases and J by 6 bases, with 16 bases left in between. Germline CDR1 is LNHNV and CDR2 is YYDKDF (reference sequence). The CDR3 DNA is TGTGCCACCAGCCCCCGTGGAGGGATTCCTGAAGCTTTCTTT. As protein: CATSPRGGIPEAFF.